These 14 T cell receptor beta chains came from one sample sequenced in a study of CD8+ T cells in alopecia areata. cDNA serving as the sequencing template came from extracted, reverse transcribed RNA. The data were produced by immunoSEQ multiplex PCR, yet TCRdb's version contains in-frame clones alone and is incomplete. The data contain 160,000 or so clones, roughly 58% of them singletons. As for treatment: oral pan-JAK inhibitor, 5-10 mg twice daily. The source material was CD4+ T cells sorted from blood, sampled at approximately week 55, from a patient treated with tofacitinib. The receptors derive from a human donor with alopecia areata.

This chain joins TRBV5-6 and TRBJ1-5; 8 nucleotides match TRBD1. The CDR3 contains 16 residues. With V trimmed by 4 bases and J by 6 bases, 12 bases remained unmatched. In germline, CDR1 is SGHDT, CDR2 YYEEEE. The CDR3 sequence is CASSLFGGQGGQPQHF. CDR3 nucleotides: TGTGCCAGCAGCCTGTTTGGTGGACAGGGCGGTCAGCCCCAGCATTTT.

The rearrangement joins TRBV11-2 to TRBJ1-1; tentatively, D is TRBD1 (5 bases). Germline CDR1 reads SGHAT; CDR2 reads FQNNGV. The CDR3 sequence is 12 residues long. The ends were cut back, 3 bases at V and 6 bases at J, with 8 bases in the middle. The CDR3 spells CASSLDNPEAFF. In DNA, the CDR3 is TGTGCCAGCAGCTTGGACAACCCTGAAGCTTTCTTT. The full variable domain, with the rest looked up from reference TRBV11-2 and TRBJ1-1, is EAGVAQSPRYKIIEKRQSVAFWCNPISGHATLYWYQQILGQGPKLLIQFQNNGVVDDSQLPKDRFSAERLKGVDSTLKIQPAKLEDSAVYLCASSLDNPEAFFGQGTRLTVV.

The genes are TRBV6-5 and TRBJ2-7; TRBD1 aligns across 7 bases. Trimming cost V 6 bases and J 3 bases; bases outside gene matches: 8. Germline CDR1 MNHEY, CDR2 SVGAGI. This CDR3 spans 14 amino acids. The CDR3 DNA reads as TGTGCCAGCAGCTACGACAGGGCTCACTACGAGCAGTACTTC. Residues: CASSYDRAHYEQYF.

This sequence joins TRBV2 and TRBJ2-1; D unresolved. Germline V CDR1 and CDR2: SNHLY, FYNNEI. Trimming took off 5 bases at V and 5 bases at J, with 10 bases between the two ends. This CDR3 has 13 residues. CDR3 residues: CASSTSFNNEQFF. The CDR3 region has the DNA TGTGCCAGCAGTACGTCCTTCAACAATGAGCAGTTCTTC.

The chain uses TRBV7-9 and TRBJ1-4, with 7 bases lining up with TRBD1. The V gene's germline CDR1 is SEHNR and CDR2 FQNEAQ (reference sequence). With 3 bases clipped from V and 12 bases from J, the junction kept 10 bases outside the gene matches. CDR3 length equals 14 residues. CDR3 residues: CASSFGTERNELFF. In DNA, the CDR3 is TGTGCCAGCAGCTTCGGGACAGAACGTAATGAACTGTTTTTT.

This clone occurred once. A junction end diverges from the germline sequence, so it may reflect a read error. The rearrangement joins TRBV30 to TRBJ1-5; TRBD1 might be the D (6 bases). The germline V gene encodes CDR1 GTSNPN and CDR2 SVGIG (reference sequence). The CDR3 runs 14 residues. CDR3 region: CAWSGRGLDQPQQF. CDR3 in DNA: TGTGCCTGGAGTGGCCGGGGGCTTGATCAGCCCCAGCAATTT.

V and J are TRBV4-1 and TRBJ2-3, with D hard to call. The V and J ends lost 4 bases and 1 base respectively, with 18 bases between them. Germline values: CDR1 MGHRA, CDR2 YSYEKL. There are 17 residues in the CDR3. In DNA form, the CDR3 reads TGCGCCAGCAGCCCCCCAAGAGGAAGACCCCGCACAGATACGCAGTATTTT. It translates to CASSPPRGRPRTDTQYF.

V gene TRBV10-3 combines with J gene TRBJ1-2, with 8 bases matching TRBD1. The CDR3 loop spans 13 amino acids. Trimming cost V 7 bases and J 3 bases; bases outside gene matches: 4. In germline, CDR1 is ENHRY, CDR2 SYGVKD. CDR3 in amino acids: CAITQTGDYGYTF. The CDR3 coding sequence is TGTGCCATCACCCAGACAGGGGACTATGGCTACACCTTC.

The chain employs TRBV25-1 and TRBJ2-3; D may match TRBD1 or TRBD2 (7 bases each). Germline CDR1 MGHDK, CDR2 SYGVNS. The V end lost 5 bases, the J end lost 3 bases, and 12 bases lay between the germline ends. The CDR3 sequence is 14 residues long. CDR3 nucleotide sequence: TGTGCCAGCAGTTCAGGGGGAGGGACAGATACGCAGTATTTT. Translation: CASSSGGGTDTQYF.

The sample holds a few counts of this clone. V usage is TRBV29-1 and J usage is TRBJ1-4, with D possibly being TRBD1 (5 bases). The CDR3 is 14 amino acids. The germline CDR1 and CDR2 sequences are SQVTM and ANQGSEA. The V gene lost 0 bases and the J gene lost 7 bases, with 12 bases spanning the gap. CDR3 sequence (DNA): TGCAGCGTTGAAGAGGAAGGGGCGGTTGAAAAACTGTTTTTT. Its protein is CSVEEEGAVEKLFF.

The chain couples TRBV18 to TRBJ2-3, with TRBD2 matching 16 bases. The V gene end was trimmed by 3 bases and the J gene end by 9 bases; junction bases not matched to a gene: 6. CDR1 KGHSH and CDR2 LQKENI come from the germline V gene. The CDR3 spans 16 residues. Here the CDR3 DNA reads TGTGCCAGCTCACCCACTGGGACTAGCGGGGGGGCCACGCAGTATTTT. This translates into CASSPTGTSGGATQYF.

This clone was counted a single time. CDR3 sequence (DNA): TGCGCCAGCAGCCAAGACGTAGGCTATGGCTACACCTTC. It encodes CASSQDVGYGYTF. This chain joins TRBV4-1 and TRBJ1-2, with D unresolved. Germline CDR1 MGHRA, CDR2 YSYEKL. This CDR3 is 13 amino acids long. V gave up 0 bases and J gave up 4 bases, with 6 bases separating them.

The chain employs TRBV29-1 and TRBJ2-5; 9 nucleotides line up with TRBD2. CDR3 length: 15 residues. Trimming at V came to 7 bases and at J to 4 bases, leaving 13 bases not matched to a gene. Germline values: CDR1 SQVTM, CDR2 ANQGSEA. The CDR3 DNA is TGCAGCGCCACCGGGACTAGCCTGACGAGAGAGACCCAGTACTTC. Residues: CSATGTSLTRETQYF. Drawing the rest from reference TRBV29-1 and TRBJ2-5, the complete variable domain is SAVISQKPSRDICQRGTSLTIQCQVDSQVTMMFWYRQQPGQSLTLIATANQGSEATYESGFVIDKFPISRPNLTFSTLTVSNMSPEDSSIYLCSATGTSLTRETQYFGPGTRLLVL.

J is TRBJ2-5 and V is TRBV5-1; D tentatively reads TRBD1 or TRBD2 (5 bases each). From germline, CDR1 is SGHRS and CDR2 YFSETQ. Trimming shortened V by 4 bases and J by 2 bases, and 18 bases separated the two germline ends. The CDR3 is 16 residues long. CDR3 bases: TGCGCCAGCAGCCAAGGGGCCTACCCGGGACAAGAGACCCAGTACTTC. It specifies CASSQGAYPGQETQYF.